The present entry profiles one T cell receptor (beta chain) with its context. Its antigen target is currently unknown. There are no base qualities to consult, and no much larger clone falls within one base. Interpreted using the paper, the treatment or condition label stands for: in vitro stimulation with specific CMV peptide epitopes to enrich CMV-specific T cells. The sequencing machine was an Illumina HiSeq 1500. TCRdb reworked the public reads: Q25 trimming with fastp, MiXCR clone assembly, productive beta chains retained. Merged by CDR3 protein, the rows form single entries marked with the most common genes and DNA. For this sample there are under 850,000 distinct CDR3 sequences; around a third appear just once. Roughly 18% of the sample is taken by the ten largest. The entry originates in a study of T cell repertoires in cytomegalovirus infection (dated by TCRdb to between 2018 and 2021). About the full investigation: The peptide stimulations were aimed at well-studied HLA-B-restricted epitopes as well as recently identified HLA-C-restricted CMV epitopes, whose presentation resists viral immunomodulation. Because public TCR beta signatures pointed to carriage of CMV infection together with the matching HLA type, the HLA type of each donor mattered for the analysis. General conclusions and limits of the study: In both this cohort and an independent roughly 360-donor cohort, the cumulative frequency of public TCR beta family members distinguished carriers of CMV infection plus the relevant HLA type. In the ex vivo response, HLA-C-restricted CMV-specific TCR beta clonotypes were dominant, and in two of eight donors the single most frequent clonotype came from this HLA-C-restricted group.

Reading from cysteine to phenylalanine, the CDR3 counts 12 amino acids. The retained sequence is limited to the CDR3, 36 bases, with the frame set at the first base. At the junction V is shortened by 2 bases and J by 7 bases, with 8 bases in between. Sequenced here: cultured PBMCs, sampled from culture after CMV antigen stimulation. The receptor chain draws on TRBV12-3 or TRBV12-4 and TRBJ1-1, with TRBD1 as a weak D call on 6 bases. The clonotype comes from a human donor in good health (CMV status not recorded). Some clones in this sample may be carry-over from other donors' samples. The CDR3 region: CASSLRTDEAFF. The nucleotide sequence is TGTGCCAGCAGTTTAAGGACAGATGAAGCTTTCTTT.